This note documents a single TCR beta chain sequence. Antigen specificity is unknown. Time point described: cycle 4 day 1 (C4D1), after about 6 weeks of nivolumab. The patients all showed relapse after autologous stem cell transplantation, while their brentuximab vedotin exposure varied. The patients, who had relapsed/refractory classical Hodgkin lymphoma, achieved best responses of complete response, partial response or progressive disease. Sequenced by immunoSEQ multiplex PCR; TCRdb stores in-frame clones only, minus some. Counted here are 50,000 or so clones, approximately 89% occurring once; the ten biggest clones make up 6% to 7.5%. This record comes from a study of PD-1 blockade in classical Hodgkin lymphoma. The trim removed 7 bases at V and 4 bases at J, leaving 10 bases unmatched. Germline assignment: CDR1 MDHEN and CDR2 SYDVKM. The CDR3 is made up of 15 amino acids. Findings of the study overall: In newly diagnosed patients, baseline TCR diversity was reportedly below that of healthy donors.

Specimen: peripheral blood mononuclear cells (PBMCs), collected before the fourth cycle of nivolumab. The chain combines TRBV28 with TRBJ1-3; 7 bases map to TRBD1. The receptor's source is a human donor with classical Hodgkin lymphoma. The CDR3 coding sequence is TGTGCCAGCACCTCGGGGACAGCTGGGGGAAACACCATATATTTT. Translating gives CASTSGTAGGNTIYF.